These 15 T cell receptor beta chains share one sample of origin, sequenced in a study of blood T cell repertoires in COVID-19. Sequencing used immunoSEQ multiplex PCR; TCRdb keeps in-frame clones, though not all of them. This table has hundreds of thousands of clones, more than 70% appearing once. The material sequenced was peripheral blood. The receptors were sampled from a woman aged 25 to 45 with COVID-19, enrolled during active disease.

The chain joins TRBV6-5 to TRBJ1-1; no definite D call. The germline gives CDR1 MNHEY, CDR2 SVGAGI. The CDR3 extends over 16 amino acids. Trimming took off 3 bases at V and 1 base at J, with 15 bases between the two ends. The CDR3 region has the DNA TGTGCCAGCAGTTATGTAATCGGGGATCCGAACACTGAAGCTTTCTTT. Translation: CASSYVIGDPNTEAFF.

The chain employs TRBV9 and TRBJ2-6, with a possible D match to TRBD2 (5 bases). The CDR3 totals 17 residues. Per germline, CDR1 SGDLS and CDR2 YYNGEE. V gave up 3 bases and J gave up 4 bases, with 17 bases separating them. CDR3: CASSGGPLYGGANVLTF. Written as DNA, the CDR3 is TGTGCCAGCAGCGGAGGGCCCCTGTACGGAGGGGCCAACGTCCTGACTTTC.

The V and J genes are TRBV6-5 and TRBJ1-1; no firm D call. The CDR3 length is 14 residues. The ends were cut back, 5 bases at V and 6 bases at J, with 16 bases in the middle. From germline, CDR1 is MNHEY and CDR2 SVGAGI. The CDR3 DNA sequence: TGTGCCAGCAGTCCACTCCTGGAACAGTCTGAAGCTTTCTTT. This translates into CASSPLLEQSEAFF.

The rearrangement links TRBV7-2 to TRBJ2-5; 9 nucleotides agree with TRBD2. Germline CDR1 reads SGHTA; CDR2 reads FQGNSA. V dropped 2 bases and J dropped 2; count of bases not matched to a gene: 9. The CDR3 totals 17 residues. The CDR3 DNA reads TGTGCCAGCAGCTTAATAGCGGGAGCCCCTTCACAAGAGACCCAGTACTTC. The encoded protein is CASSLIAGAPSQETQYF.

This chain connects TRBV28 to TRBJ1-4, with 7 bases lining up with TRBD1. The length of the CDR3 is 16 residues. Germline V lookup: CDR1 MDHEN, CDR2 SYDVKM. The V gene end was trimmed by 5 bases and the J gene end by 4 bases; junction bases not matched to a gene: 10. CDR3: CASSTSSAGGNEKLFF. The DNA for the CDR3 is TGTGCCAGCAGTACGTCCTCGGCAGGGGGTAATGAAAAACTGTTTTTT.

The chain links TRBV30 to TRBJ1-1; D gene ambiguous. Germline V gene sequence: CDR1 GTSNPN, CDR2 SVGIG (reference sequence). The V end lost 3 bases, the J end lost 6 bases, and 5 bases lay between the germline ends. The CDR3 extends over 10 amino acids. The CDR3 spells CAWRRAEAFF. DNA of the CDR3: TGTGCCTGGAGGAGGGCTGAAGCTTTCTTT.

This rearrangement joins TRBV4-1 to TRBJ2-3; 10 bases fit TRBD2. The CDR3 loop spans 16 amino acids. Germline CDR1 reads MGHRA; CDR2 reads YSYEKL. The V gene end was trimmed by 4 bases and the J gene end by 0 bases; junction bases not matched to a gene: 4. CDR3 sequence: CASSPLAGASTDTQYF. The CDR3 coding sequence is TGCGCCAGCAGCCCCCTAGCGGGAGCTAGCACAGATACGCAGTATTTT.

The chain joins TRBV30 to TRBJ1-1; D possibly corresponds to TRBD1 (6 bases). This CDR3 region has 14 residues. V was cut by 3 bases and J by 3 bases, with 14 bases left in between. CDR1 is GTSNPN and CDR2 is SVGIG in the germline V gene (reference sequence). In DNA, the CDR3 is TGTGCCTGGAGAACACAGGGTACGGACACTGAAGCTTTCTTT. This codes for CAWRTQGTDTEAFF.

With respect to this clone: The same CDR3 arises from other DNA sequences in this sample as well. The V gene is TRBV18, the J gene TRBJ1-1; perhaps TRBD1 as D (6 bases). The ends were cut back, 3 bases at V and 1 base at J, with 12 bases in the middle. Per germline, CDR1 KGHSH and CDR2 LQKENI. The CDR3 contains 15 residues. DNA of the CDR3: TGTGCCAGCTCACCGATAGGACAGACGAACACTGAAGCTTTCTTT. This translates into CASSPIGQTNTEAFF. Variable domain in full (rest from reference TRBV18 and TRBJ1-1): NAGVMQNPRHLVRRRGQEARLRCSPMKGHSHVYWYRQLPEEGLKFMVYLQKENIIDESGMPKERFSAEFPKEGPSILRIQQVVRGDSAAYFCASSPIGQTNTEAFFGQGTRLTVV.

The CDR3 protein is CASSEITKNIQYF. CDR3 in DNA: TGCGCCAGCAGTGAGATTACCAAAAACATTCAGTACTTC. The chain joins TRBV10-2 to TRBJ2-4; D is unclear. CDR3 size: 13 residues. Trimming took off 2 bases at V and 2 bases at J, with 4 bases between the two ends. The germline V gene has CDR1 WSHSY and CDR2 SAAADI.

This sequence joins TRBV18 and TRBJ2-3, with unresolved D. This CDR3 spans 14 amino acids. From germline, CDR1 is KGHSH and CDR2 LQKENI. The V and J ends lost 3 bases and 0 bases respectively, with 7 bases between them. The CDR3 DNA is TGTGCCAGCTCACCCCCAGGTAGCACAGATACGCAGTATTTT. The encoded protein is CASSPPGSTDTQYF.

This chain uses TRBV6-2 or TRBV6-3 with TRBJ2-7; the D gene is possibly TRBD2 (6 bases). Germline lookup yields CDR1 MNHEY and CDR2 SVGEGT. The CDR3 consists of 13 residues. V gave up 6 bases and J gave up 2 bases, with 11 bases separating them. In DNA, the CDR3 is TGTGCCAGCAGCCGAGGAGGGGCCTACGAGCAGTACTTC. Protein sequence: CASSRGGAYEQYF.

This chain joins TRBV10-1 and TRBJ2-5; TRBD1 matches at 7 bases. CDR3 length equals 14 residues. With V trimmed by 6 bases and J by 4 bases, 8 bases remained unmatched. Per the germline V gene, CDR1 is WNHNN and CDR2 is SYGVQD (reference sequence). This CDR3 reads CASRPDRVGETQYF. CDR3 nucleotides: TGCGCCAGCAGGCCCGACAGGGTAGGAGAGACCCAGTACTTC.

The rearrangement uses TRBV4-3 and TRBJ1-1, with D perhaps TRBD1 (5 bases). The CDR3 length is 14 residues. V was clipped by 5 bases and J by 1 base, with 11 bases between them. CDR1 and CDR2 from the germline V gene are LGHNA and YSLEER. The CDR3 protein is CASSFQGRNTEAFF. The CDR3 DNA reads TGCGCCAGCAGCTTCCAGGGTAGGAACACTGAAGCTTTCTTT.

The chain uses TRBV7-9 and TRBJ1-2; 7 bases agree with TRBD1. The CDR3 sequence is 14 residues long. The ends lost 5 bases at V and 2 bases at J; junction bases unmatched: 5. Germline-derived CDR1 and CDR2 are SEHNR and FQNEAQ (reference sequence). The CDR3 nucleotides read TGTGCCAGCAGCGTTGGACAGGCCAACTATGGCTACACCTTC. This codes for CASSVGQANYGYTF.